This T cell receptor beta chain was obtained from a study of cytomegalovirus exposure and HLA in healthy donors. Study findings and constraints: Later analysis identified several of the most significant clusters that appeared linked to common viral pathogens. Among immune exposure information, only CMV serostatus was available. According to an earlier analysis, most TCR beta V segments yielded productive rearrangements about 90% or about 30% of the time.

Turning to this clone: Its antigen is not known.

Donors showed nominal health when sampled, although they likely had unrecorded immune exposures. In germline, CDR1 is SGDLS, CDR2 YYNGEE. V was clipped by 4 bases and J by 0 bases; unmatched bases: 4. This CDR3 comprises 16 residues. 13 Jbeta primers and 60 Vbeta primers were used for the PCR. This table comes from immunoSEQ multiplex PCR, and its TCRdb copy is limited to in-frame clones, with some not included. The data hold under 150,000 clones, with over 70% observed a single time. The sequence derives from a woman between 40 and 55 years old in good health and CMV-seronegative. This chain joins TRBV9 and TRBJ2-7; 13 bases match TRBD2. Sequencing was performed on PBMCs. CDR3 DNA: TGTGCCAGCAGCACCGGGACTAGCGGGATCTCCTACGAGCAGTACTTC. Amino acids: CASSTGTSGISYEQYF. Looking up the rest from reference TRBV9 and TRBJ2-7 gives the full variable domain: DSGVTQTPKHLITATGQRVTLRCSPRSGDLSVYWYQQSLDQGLQFLIQYYNGEERAKGNILERFSAQQFPDLHSELNLSSLELGDSALYFCASSTGTSGISYEQYFGPGTRLTVT.